Here is one TCR beta chain with its context. What it binds is unknown. The entry originates in a study of human T cells and chemical hapten exposure. Study-wide context: Diagnoses of alopecia areata, totalis or universalis occurred in mostly female patients. The study, taken as a whole, reports: The presence of alopecia in the donors means their immune response may differ from healthy people's.

Time point noted: patch test 1, 2 weeks after DPC sensitization. Treatment: therapeutic diphenylcyclopropenone sensitization with weekly scalp DPC. The V and J ends lost 10 bases and 2 bases respectively, with 14 bases between them. Germline CDR1 is MNHEY and CDR2 is SVGEGT. This CDR3 contains 13 residues. One entry per CDR3 protein results from TCRdb running MiXCR on the RACE reads. The sample comprises just under 350,000 distinct CDR3 sequences, under 9% of which are singletons, and around 8.2% rests with the top ten. The source was whole blood, collected in connection with sensitization to the hapten diphenylcyclopropenone (DPC). The chain is built from TRBV6-2 or TRBV6-3 and TRBJ1-2; tentatively, D is TRBD1 (5 bases). This receptor was obtained from a woman aged 18-30 years with alopecia areata. Some clones in this sample may be carry-over from other donors' samples. CDR3 region: CATFPGNNYGYTF. The DNA for the CDR3 is TGTGCCACCTTTCCAGGGAACAACTATGGCTACACCTTC.